This TCR beta chain was obtained from a study of T cells after yellow fever vaccination. General study findings and limits: Re-detected after boosting: most primary clones, around 96% of CD4 and under 90% of CD8. On re-exposure, the response was weaker but peaked faster, at day 5 versus 15. Contaminating bulk clonotypes could be abundant in FACS-sorted repertoires.

V gave up 1 base and J gave up 3 bases, with 13 bases separating them. The CDR3 sequence is 16 residues long. CDR1 is LNHDA, CDR2 SQIVND, per germline (reference sequence). TCRdb analysed the 5' RACE reads with MiXCR anew, one entry per CDR3 protein. Among under 50,000 distinct CDR3 sequences listed, over 5.5% were seen once. This clonotype was observed a handful of times. This receptor was obtained from a man aged 25 to 45 who received the YFV17D yellow fever vaccine. The V call is TRBV19, the J call TRBJ2-1; perhaps TRBD2 as D (6 bases). The specimen was PBMCs, either bulk or a sorted T-cell subset (CD4+, CD8+, memory, or dextramer-sorted; not recorded which), collected 45 days after the yellow fever booster vaccination. The CDR3: CASSIVAGTGYNEQFF. The CDR3 DNA reads TGTGCCAGTAGTATAGTTGCCGGGACTGGCTACAATGAGCAGTTCTTC.